One T cell receptor beta chain is described in this entry. This sample stems from a study of OX40 agonist ivuxolimab in advanced cancers. At the level of the study: Intravenous ivuxolimab was administered to patients every 2 weeks at 0.01 to 10 mg/kg. Partial response was recorded in three patients: one hepatocellular carcinoma and two cutaneous melanoma cases.

The method was immunoSEQ multiplex PCR; TCRdb's version includes in-frame clones alone and lacks a portion of them. The repertoire has about 110,000 clones, 91% of them found once; the top ten carry roughly 1.2%. V shed 1 base and J shed 5 bases, with 14 bases lying between them. The germline V gene encodes CDR1 SEHNR and CDR2 FQNEAQ (reference sequence). The CDR3 is 15 amino acids. Autoimmune disease history or systemic immunosuppression excluded patients. The material was CD4+ or CD8+ T cells sorted from blood, obtained in a trial of the OX40 agonist ivuxolimab. This TCR came from an adult with an advanced solid tumor such as melanoma, head and neck, liver or kidney cancer. V and J are TRBV7-9 and TRBJ1-1; no clear D. CDR3 DNA: TGTGCCAGCAGCTTAGGATCCGGGCCGGGGACTGAAGCTTTCTTT. Amino acids: CASSLGSGPGTEAFF.